Shown below are 10 T cell receptor beta chains from a single sample sequenced in a study of siplizumab effects on memory and regulatory T cells. Responder and stimulator cells in the mixed lymphocyte reaction were cultured together for 6 days at 37°C. Assay used: immunoSEQ multiplex PCR; TCRdb lists only in-frame clones, some missing. There are 9,500 or so clones in the sample; about 47% occur only once, and around 10% lies in the top ten. Antigens for these TCRs are unknown. The sample taken for sequencing was CFSE-low (dividing) CD8+ T cells sorted from an allogeneic mixed lymphocyte reaction. All receptors come from a human donor in good health; the cells came from an allogeneic mixed lymphocyte reaction.

V is TRBV28 and J is TRBJ2-7; TRBD1 matches at 7 bases. V was pared by 11 bases and J by 1 base, with 11 bases of the junction left unmatched. This CDR3 contains 14 residues. Germline assignment: CDR1 MDHEN and CDR2 SYDVKM. The chain's CDR3 is CAAAEGDSSYEQYF. CDR3 in DNA: TGTGCCGCAGCCGAGGGGGACAGTTCCTACGAGCAGTACTTC. The full variable domain, in which reference TRBV28 and TRBJ2-7 provide the parts outside the CDR3, is DVKVTQSSRYLVKRTGEKVFLECVQDMDHENMFWYRQDPGLGLRLIYFSYDVKMKEKGDIPEGYSVSREKKERFSLILESASTNQTSMYLCAAAEGDSSYEQYFGPGTRLTVT.

A note on this clone: This clone may be a read error of a much larger clone one base away. The chain employs TRBV7-6 and TRBJ2-5; 8 bases agree with TRBD2. Germline CDR1 and CDR2: SGHVS and FNYEAQ. The CDR3 has 16 amino acids. The chain's CDR3 is CAGSLGAGGLQETQYF. The DNA for the CDR3 is TGTGCCGGCAGCTTAGGGGCGGGGGGATTACAGGAGACCCAGTACTTC.

The chain has TRBV7-3 and TRBJ2-1, with D perhaps matching TRBD2 (5 bases). V was cut by 4 bases and J by 0 bases, with 10 bases left in between. Germline CDR1 SGHTA, CDR2 FQGTGA. This CDR3 is built from 15 residues. Here the CDR3 reads CASSSEGSSYNEQFF. CDR3 DNA sequence: TGTGCCAGCAGCTCCGAGGGTAGCTCCTACAATGAGCAGTTCTTC.

CDR3 in amino acids: CASSLPTHRPSTGELFF. The CDR3 DNA is TGTGCCAGCAGCTTACCCACCCACAGGCCGAGCACCGGGGAGCTGTTTTTT. The rearrangement joins TRBV7-8 to TRBJ2-2; TRBD1 might be the D (5 bases). The V gene's germline CDR1 is SGHVS and CDR2 FQNEAQ. Trimming removed 2 bases from V and 4 bases from J, with 17 bases in between. This CDR3 comprises 17 residues.

This clone was observed a handful of times. This sequence joins TRBV4-1 and TRBJ1-1, with a weak D call TRBD1 (6 bases). The CDR3 contains 16 residues. Per germline, CDR1 MGHRA and CDR2 YSYEKL. V was pared by 1 base and J by 6 bases, with 18 bases between. CDR3 in amino acids: CASSQVLGGKGPEAFF. CDR3 coding DNA: TGCGCCAGCAGCCAAGTCCTCGGGGGCAAGGGGCCTGAAGCTTTCTTT.

In its sample, this clone was seen a few times. The V gene is TRBV28, the J gene TRBJ2-2, with no clear D. CDR3 length equals 13 residues. V gave up 3 bases and J gave up 4 bases, with 6 bases separating them. Germline V gives CDR1 MDHEN, CDR2 SYDVKM. This CDR3 is CASSLAATGELFF. The CDR3 bases are TGTGCCAGCAGTTTGGCAGCCACCGGGGAGCTGTTTTTT.

The chain employs TRBV9 and TRBJ2-3; D gene unclear. Trimming cost V 0 bases and J 2 bases, with 10 bases left between them. Germline V lookup: CDR1 SGDLS, CDR2 YYNGEE. The CDR3 loop spans 15 amino acids. CDR3 region: CASSVEGRATDTQYF. CDR3 DNA: TGTGCCAGCAGCGTAGAGGGTCGCGCCACAGATACGCAGTATTTT.

This clone was found a few times. The chain employs TRBV30 and TRBJ2-7; D gene uncertain. This CDR3 comprises 11 residues. Germline CDR1 reads GTSNPN; CDR2 reads SVGIG (reference sequence). The ends were cut back, 1 base at V and 7 bases at J, with 8 bases in the middle. The CDR3 region is CAWSEAVEQYF. DNA for the CDR3: TGTGCCTGGAGTGAGGCGGTGGAGCAGTACTTC. Supplemented by reference TRBV30 and TRBJ2-7, the full variable domain reads SQTIHQWPATLVQPVGSPLSLECTVEGTSNPNLYWYRQAAGRGLQLLFYSVGIGQISSEVPQNLSASRPQDRQFILSSKKLLLSDSGFYLCAWSEAVEQYFGPGTRLTVT.

By sample fraction, this clone is medium-sized. The chain combines TRBV6-1 with TRBJ1-6, with a possible D match to TRBD1 (5 bases). This CDR3 has 14 amino acids. V was cut by 9 bases and J by 15 bases, with 24 bases left in between. Germline CDR1 and CDR2: MNHNS and SASEGT. CDR3 sequence: CASFRRGDHRDLHF. DNA for the CDR3: TGTGCCAGTTTCAGGAGGGGAGATCACCGGGACCTCCACTTT.

This clone was observed once. The chain uses TRBV30 and TRBJ1-1, with a weak D call TRBD1 (5 bases). The V gene lost 1 base and the J gene lost 3 bases, with 12 bases spanning the gap. This CDR3 has 14 amino acids. In germline, CDR1 is GTSNPN, CDR2 SVGIG (reference sequence). The CDR3 sequence: CAWSAGTRYTEAFF. DNA of the CDR3: TGTGCCTGGAGTGCCGGGACTCGATACACTGAAGCTTTCTTT.